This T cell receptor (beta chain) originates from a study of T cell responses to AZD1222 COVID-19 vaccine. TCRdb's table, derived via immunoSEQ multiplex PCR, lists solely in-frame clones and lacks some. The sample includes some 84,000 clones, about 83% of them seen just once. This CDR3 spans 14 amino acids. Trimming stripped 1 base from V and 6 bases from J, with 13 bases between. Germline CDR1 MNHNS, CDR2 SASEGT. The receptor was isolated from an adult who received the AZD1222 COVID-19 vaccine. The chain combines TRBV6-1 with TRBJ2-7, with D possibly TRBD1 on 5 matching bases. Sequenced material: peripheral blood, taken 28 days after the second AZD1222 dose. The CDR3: CASSEGISRGEQYF. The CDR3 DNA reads TGTGCCAGCAGTGAAGGGATATCTAGGGGCGAGCAGTACTTC.